This record concerns one TCR beta chain sequence. Its antigen is not identified. Sample donors were healthy Caucasian individuals that came from Russia, aged roughly 6 to 90. This entry is derived from a study of blood T cells in healthy people across ages. Study observations and caveats: A conclusive naive versus antigen-experienced comparison was prevented by the unsorted PBMCs. The study regarded diversity estimates from one million T cells as underestimates.

Sample-barcoded 5' priming and a J-beta primer mix drove a second PCR of about 6 to 11 cycles. TCRdb used MiXCR to reprocess the 5' RACE reads, holding one entry per CDR3 protein. There are 890,000 or so distinct CDR3 sequences in the sample; around 62% occur only once, and about 30% lies in the top ten. The germline V gene has CDR1 DFQATT and CDR2 SNEGSKA (reference sequence). This CDR3 has 15 residues. The V end lost 3 bases, the J end lost 0 bases, and 15 bases lay between the germline ends. The sample comprised blood. J is TRBJ2-7 and V is TRBV20-1; D might be TRBD1 (6 bases). This TCR came from a man aged 30 to 39 in good health. In DNA form, the CDR3 reads TGCAGTGCTAGGGGTCGGGACAAGAGCTCCTACGAGCAGTACTTC. It encodes CSARGRDKSSYEQYF.